The T cell receptor beta chain described here comes from a study of beta chain features in type 1 diabetes. The CDR3 length is 17 residues. J gave up 0 bases and V 10 bases, and 12 bases lay outside the gene matches. CDR1 and CDR2 from the germline V gene are MDHEN and SYDVKM. Reverse transcription of all isolated RNA meant that expressed TCRB transcripts were sequenced. Generated by immunoSEQ multiplex PCR, the TCRdb table keeps only in-frame clones and is missing some. In the table there are hundreds of thousands of clones, around a sixth of which are singletons. This clone was observed a handful of times.

Sequencing was performed on naive CD4+ T cells from blood. The chain combines TRBV28 with TRBJ2-6, with 7 bases identical to TRBD1. The clonotype was recovered from a man between 18 and 29 years old in good health. Written as DNA, the CDR3 is TGTGCCACCAGGGGCAGGGACAGAGACTCTGGGGCCAACGTCCTGACTTTC. Protein product: CATRGRDRDSGANVLTF.